This TCR beta chain was sequenced in a study of spatial heterogeneity in lung cancer. Overall study findings and caveats: Ubiquitous expanded tumor TCRs showed up in blood more at resection than follow-up.

This clonotype was seen many times. Its antigen is not known. Time point meaning: sample taken at primary tumor resection. Whole RNA obtained from tumor, nontumor lung or frozen PBMC underwent sequencing without sorting. Every individual TCR cDNA molecule carried its own unique molecular identifier, which allowed correction of PCR and sequencing errors. Via MiXCR, TCRdb re-called the 5' RACE reads, giving one row per CDR3 protein. The sample has around 74,000 distinct CDR3 sequences, roughly 15% seen once. The clonotype comes from a male donor with early-stage non-small cell lung cancer. The specimen was PBMCs, collected at surgery.

This CDR3 is CSAGDYEQYF. CDR3 sequence (DNA): TGCAGCGCAGGGGACTACGAGCAGTACTTC. The V call is TRBV29-1, the J call TRBJ2-7; D might be TRBD1 (6 bases). This CDR3 has 10 amino acids. Trimming cost V 7 bases and J 3 bases, with 7 bases left between them. Germline V gene lookup returns CDR1 SQVTM and CDR2 ANQGSEA.